This TCR beta chain was documented in a study of cytomegalovirus exposure and HLA in healthy donors. There are 13 residues in the CDR3. Germline CDR1 MDHEN, CDR2 SYDVKM. V shed 7 bases and J shed 5 bases, with 15 bases lying between them. Concerning this clone itself: Its antigen is undetermined.

Study-level results: A later analysis associated roughly 15,000 TCR beta sequences with HLA alleles at a 0.05 false discovery rate.

Use of 60 Vbeta and 13 Jbeta primers characterized the PCR. The method was immunoSEQ multiplex PCR; TCRdb's version includes in-frame clones alone and lacks a portion of them. The data contain 150,000 or so clones, more than 75% of them singletons. This TCR was recovered from a woman aged 40 to 50 in good health and CMV-seronegative. Input material: PBMCs. The chain combines TRBV28 with TRBJ2-7, with D perhaps TRBD1 (5 bases). The CDR3 protein is CASIHSTGHEQYF. CDR3 nucleotides: TGTGCCAGCATACACTCCACAGGTCACGAGCAGTACTTC.